This TCR beta chain was recorded in a study of blood T cell repertoires in COVID-19. The CDR3 contains 15 residues. The V gene end was trimmed by 5 bases and the J gene end by 6 bases; junction bases not matched to a gene: 8. Germline CDR1 MNHEY, CDR2 SVGAGI. The protocol was immunoSEQ multiplex PCR, while the TCRdb copy is restricted to in-frame clones and leaves out a portion. The sample includes 80,000 to 100,000 clones, about 74% of them seen just once. The rearrangement joins TRBV6-5 to TRBJ2-1, with 9 bases identical to TRBD2. The receptor was derived from a man aged 70-80 years with COVID-19, enrolled during active disease. The material sequenced was peripheral blood. The CDR3 DNA reads as TGTGCCAGCAGTCCCATAGCGGGAGTGCGCAATGAGCAGTTCTTC. It translates to CASSPIAGVRNEQFF.